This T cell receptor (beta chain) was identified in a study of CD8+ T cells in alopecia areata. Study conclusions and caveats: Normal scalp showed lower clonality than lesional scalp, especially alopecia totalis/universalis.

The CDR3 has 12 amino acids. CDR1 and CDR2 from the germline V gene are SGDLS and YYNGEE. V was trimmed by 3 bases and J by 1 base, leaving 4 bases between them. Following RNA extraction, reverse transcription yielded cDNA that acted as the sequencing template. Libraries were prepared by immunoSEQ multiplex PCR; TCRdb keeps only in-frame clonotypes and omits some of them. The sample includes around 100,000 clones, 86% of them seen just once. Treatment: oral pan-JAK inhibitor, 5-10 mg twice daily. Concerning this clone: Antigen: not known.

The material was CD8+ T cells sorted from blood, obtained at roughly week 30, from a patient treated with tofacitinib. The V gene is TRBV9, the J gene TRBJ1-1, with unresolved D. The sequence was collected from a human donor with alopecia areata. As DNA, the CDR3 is TGTGCCAGCAGCGACGAGAACACTGAAGCTTTCTTT. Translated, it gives CASSDENTEAFF.